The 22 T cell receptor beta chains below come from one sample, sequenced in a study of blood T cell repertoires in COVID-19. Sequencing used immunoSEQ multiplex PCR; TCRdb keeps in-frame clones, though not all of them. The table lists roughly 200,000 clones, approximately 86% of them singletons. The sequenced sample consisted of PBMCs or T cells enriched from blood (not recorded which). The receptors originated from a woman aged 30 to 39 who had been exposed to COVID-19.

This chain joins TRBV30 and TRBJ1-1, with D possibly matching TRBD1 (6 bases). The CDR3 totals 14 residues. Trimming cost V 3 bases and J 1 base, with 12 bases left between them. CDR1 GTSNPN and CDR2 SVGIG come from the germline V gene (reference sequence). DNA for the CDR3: TGTGCCTGGAGCCCCGGGACACCGAACACTGAAGCTTTCTTT. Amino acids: CAWSPGTPNTEAFF.

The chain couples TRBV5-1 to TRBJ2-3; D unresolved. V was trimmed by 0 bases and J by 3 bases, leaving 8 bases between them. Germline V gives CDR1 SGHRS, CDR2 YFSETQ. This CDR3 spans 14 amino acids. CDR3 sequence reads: CASSLAQATDTQYF. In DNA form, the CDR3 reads TGCGCCAGCAGCTTGGCACAAGCGACAGATACGCAGTATTTT.

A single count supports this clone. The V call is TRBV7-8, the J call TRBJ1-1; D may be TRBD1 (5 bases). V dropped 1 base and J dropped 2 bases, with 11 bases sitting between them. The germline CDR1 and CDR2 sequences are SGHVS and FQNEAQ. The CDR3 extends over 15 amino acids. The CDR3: CASSLGGITNTEAFF. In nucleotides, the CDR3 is TGTGCCAGCAGCTTAGGGGGCATAACAAACACTGAAGCTTTCTTT.

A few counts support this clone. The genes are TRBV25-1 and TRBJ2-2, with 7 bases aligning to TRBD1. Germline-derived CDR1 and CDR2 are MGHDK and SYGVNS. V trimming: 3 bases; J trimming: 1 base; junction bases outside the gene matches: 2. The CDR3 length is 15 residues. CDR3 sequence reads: CASSDTGVNTGELFF. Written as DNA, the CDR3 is TGTGCCAGCAGTGATACAGGGGTGAACACCGGGGAGCTGTTTTTT.

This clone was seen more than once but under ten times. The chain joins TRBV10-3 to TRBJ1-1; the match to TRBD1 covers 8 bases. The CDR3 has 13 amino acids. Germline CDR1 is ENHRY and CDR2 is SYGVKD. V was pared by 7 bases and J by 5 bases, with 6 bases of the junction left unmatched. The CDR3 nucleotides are TGTGCCATCAATGGACAGGGCGGGACTGAAGCTTTCTTT. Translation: CAINGQGGTEAFF.

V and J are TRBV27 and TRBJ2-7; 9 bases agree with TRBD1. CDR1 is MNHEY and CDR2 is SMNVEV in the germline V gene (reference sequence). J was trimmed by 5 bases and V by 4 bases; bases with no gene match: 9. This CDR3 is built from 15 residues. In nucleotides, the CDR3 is TGTGCCAGCAGTTCGATAGGGACAGGGATGCACGAGCAGTACTTC. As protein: CASSSIGTGMHEQYF.

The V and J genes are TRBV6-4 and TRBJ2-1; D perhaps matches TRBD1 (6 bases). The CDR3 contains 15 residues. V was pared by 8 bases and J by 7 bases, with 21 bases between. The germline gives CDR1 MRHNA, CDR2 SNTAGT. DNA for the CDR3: TGTGCCAGCCGCGCTCAGGCAGGGGTGGCAAATGAGCAGTTCTTC. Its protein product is CASRAQAGVANEQFF.

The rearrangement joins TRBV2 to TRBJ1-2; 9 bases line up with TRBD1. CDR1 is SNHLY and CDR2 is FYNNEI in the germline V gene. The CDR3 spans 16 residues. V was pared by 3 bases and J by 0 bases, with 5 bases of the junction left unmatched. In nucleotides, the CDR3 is TGTGCCAGCAGTGACCCGACAGGGGGAGCTAACTATGGCTACACCTTC. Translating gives CASSDPTGGANYGYTF. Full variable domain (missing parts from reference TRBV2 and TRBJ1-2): EPEVTQTPSHQVTQMGQEVILRCVPISNHLYFYWYRQILGQKVEFLVSFYNNEISEKSEIFDDQFSVERPDGSNFTLKIRSTKLEDSAMYFCASSDPTGGANYGYTFGSGTRLTVV.

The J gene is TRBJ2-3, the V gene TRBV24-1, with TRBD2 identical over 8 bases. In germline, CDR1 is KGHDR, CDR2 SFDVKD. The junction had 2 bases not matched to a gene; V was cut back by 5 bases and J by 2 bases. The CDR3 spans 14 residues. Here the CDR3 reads CATSAAGATDTQYF. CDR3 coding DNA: TGTGCCACCAGTGCAGCGGGGGCCACAGATACGCAGTATTTT.

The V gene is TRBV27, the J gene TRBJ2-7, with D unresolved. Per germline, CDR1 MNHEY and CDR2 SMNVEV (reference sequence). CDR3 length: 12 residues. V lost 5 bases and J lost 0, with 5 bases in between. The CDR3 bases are TGTGCCAGCAGTCCCAGCTCCTACGAGCAGTACTTC. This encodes CASSPSSYEQYF.

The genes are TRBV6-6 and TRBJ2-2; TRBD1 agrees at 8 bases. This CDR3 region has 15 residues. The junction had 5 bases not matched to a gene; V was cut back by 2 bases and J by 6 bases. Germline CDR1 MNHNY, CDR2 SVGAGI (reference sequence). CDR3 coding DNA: TGTGCCAGCAGTTACCCCGGGACAGGTTCCGGGGAGCTGTTTTTT. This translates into CASSYPGTGSGELFF.

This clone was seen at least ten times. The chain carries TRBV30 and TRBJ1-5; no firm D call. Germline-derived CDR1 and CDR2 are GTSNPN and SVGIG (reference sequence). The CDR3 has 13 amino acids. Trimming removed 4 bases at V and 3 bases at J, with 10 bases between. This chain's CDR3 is CAWTLGYNQPQHF. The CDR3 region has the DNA TGTGCCTGGACTCTAGGATACAATCAGCCCCAGCATTTT.

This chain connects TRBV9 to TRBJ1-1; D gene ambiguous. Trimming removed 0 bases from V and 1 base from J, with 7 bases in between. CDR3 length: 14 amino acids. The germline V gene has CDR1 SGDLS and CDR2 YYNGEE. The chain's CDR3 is CASSVDRGNTEAFF. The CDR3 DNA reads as TGTGCCAGCAGCGTAGATCGAGGGAACACTGAAGCTTTCTTT.

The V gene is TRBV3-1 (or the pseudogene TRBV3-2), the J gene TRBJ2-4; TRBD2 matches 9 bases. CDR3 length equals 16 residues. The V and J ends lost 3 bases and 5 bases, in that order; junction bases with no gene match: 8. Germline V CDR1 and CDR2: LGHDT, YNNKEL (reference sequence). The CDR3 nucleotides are TGTGCCAGCAGCCATCCCTACGCGGGGGGGCAAAACATTCAGTACTTC. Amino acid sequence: CASSHPYAGGQNIQYF.

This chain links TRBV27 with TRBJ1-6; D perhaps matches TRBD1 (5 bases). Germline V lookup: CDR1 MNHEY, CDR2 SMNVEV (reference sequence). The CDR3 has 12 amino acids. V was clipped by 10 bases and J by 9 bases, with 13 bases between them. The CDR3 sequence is CATAGGGSPLHF. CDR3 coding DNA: TGTGCCACCGCCGGGGGAGGTTCACCCCTCCACTTT.

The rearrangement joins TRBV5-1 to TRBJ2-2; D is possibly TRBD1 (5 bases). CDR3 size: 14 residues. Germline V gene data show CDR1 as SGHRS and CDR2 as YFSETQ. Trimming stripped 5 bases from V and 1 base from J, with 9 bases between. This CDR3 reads CASRDQGNTGELFF. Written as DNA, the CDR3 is TGCGCCAGCAGAGACCAGGGGAACACCGGGGAGCTGTTTTTT.

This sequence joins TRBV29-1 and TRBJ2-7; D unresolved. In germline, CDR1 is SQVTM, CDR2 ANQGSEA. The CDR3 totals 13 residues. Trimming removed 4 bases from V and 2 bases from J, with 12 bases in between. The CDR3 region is CSVAEDGPYEQYF. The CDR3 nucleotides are TGCAGCGTTGCTGAGGATGGTCCCTACGAGCAGTACTTC.

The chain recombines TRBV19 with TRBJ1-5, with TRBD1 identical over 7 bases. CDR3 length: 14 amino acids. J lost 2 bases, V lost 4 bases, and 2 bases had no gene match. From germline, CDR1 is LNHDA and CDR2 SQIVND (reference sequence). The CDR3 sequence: CASSTTGGNQPQHF. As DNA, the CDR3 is TGTGCCAGTAGTACCACAGGGGGCAATCAGCCCCAGCATTTT.

The CDR3 DNA reads TGTGCCAGCAGCTTAGGTGTGACAGGGGATGGGCAGCCCCAGCATTTT. It codes for CASSLGVTGDGQPQHF. The rearrangement links TRBV7-6 to TRBJ1-5; 8 bases are shared with TRBD1. This CDR3 contains 16 residues. V was pared by 1 base and J by 7 bases, with 9 bases of the junction left unmatched. CDR1 is SGHVS and CDR2 is FNYEAQ in the germline V gene.

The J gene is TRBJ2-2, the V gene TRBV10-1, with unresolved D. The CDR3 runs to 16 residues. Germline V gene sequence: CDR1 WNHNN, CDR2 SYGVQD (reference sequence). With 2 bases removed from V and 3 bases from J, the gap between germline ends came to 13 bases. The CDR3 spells CASSELGVPDTGELFF. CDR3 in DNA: TGCGCCAGCAGTGAGCTAGGTGTGCCGGACACCGGGGAGCTGTTTTTT.

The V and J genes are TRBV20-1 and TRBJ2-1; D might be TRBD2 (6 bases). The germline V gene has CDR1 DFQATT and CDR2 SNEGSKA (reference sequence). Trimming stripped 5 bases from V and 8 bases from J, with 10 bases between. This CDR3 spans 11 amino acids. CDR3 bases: TGCAGTGCTCTCAGGAGGGATGAGCAGTTCTTC. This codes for CSALRRDEQFF.

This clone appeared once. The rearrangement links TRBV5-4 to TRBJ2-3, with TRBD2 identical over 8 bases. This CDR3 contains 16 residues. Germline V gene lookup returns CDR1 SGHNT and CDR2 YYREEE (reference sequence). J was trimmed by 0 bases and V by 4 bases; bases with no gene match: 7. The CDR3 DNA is TGTGCCAGCAGCCCTGACGGGGGGGGGAGCACAGATACGCAGTATTTT. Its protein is CASSPDGGGSTDTQYF.